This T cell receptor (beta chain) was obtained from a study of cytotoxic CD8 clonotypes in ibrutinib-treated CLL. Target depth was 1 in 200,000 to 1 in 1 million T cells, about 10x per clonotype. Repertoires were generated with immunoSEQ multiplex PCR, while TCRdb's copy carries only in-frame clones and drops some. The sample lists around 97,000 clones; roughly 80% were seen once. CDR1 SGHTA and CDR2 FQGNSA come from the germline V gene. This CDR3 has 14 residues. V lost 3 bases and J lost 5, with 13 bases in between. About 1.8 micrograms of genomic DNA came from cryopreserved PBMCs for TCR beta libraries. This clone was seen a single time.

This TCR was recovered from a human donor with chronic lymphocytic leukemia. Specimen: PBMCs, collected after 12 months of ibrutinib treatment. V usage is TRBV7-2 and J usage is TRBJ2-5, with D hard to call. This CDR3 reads CASSFPDESETQYF. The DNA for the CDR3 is TGTGCCAGCAGCTTCCCGGACGAGTCCGAGACCCAGTACTTC.